This T cell receptor (beta chain) derives from a study of T cell responses to AZD1222 COVID-19 vaccine (dated by TCRdb to the early 2020s). Context from the whole study: TCR sequencing covered over 230 trial participants: nearly 210 given two doses of AZD1222 and 26 given two doses of MenACWY control vaccine. Trial participants were enrolled by age into subgroups of 18-55, 56-69 and 70-plus years, and around 150, 28 and 57 TCR-sequenced participants, respectively, were included in these subgroups. What the research found in general, with its limitations: After two AZD1222 doses, spike-specific TCR breadth and depth were significantly higher than at day 0 and than in MenACWY recipients. In the small 56-69-year group, the increase in depth fell short of significance, most likely because of low power. Conclusions about previously exposed vaccinees are limited, since just six AZD1222 recipients were seropositive for SARS-CoV-2 at baseline. Reportedly, close to half of the unique spike-specific TCRs recognized epitopes lying outside the regions that are mutated in the B.1.351 and B.1.1.7 variants. The whole spike protein was spanned by vaccine-associated CD4 TCRs, and dominant responses were seen in regions 160-218 and 743-854. Because no samples from the day 14 peak response were available, repertoires could be characterized only after the peak T cell response. Most participants were white British and females outnumbered males, and the authors suggested that clonal diversity may have been underestimated.

Concerning this clone itself: This clone's antigen is unknown. No much larger clonotype is one base removed from it; base qualities were not supplied.

The CDR3 regions of human TCRbeta chains were analyzed by immunosequencing. The authors' analysis ran thus. TCRs in the repertoires were compared against a reference library of SARS-CoV-2-specific TCRs that had been generated with the MIRA antigen-specificity platform. Breadth was defined as the fraction of unique TCRs that were SARS-CoV-2-associated, and depth was defined as the fraction of total T cells that were SARS-CoV-2-associated. Using the MIRA data, each spike-specific TCR was mapped to the spike region that the TCR reacts to and placed in a CD4 or CD8 class. Log10-transformed breadth and depth values were compared by one-way ANOVA with Sidak's multiple comparisons tests. TCRdb re-hosts the immuneACCESS table, in-frame sequences only. Its copies lack some clones; in the studies checked, an unresolved V gene accounts for under half of them, and the cause for the rest is not known. That table is the source of V, J and clone size, and D and trimming were worked out from the DNA. For this sample the table gives 120,000 to 150,000 clones, of which 75% to 85% were detected only once. The ten largest clones capture over 4% of the sample.

This specimen's time point label, per the study, means: baseline before first vaccination. Reading the label with the study, this specimen's treatment or condition is: meningococcal conjugate vaccine given as trial control. Vaccinee samples were obtained from the UK trials COV001 and COV002, which included a single-blind randomized controlled phase 2/3 trial of AZD1222 (ChAdOx1 nCoV-19) in healthy adults. For TCRbeta chain sequencing, PBMC samples were collected from trial participants at day 0 and at day 28 after the second dose. The CDR3 holds 14 amino acids from the cysteine to the phenylalanine. Only the CDR3 portion is preserved as DNA: 42 bases, with reading frame beginning at the first base. V is trimmed back by 0 bases and J by 2 bases, and the junction contains 2 bases that no gene match accounts for. CDR1 and CDR2 are read off the germline V gene (reference sequence) as SGHNT and YYREEE.

This TCR derives from an adult in good health. The receptor chain draws on TRBV5-4 and TRBJ2-7, with 7 bases matching TRBD1. The specimen was peripheral blood, collected on day 0 of MenACWY control vaccination. The base sequence is TGTGCCAGCAGCTTGGGGGACAGACCCTACGAGCAGTACTTC. This is translated as CASSLGDRPYEQYF. The CDR3 plus the reference TRBV5-4 and TRBJ2-7 genes for the other parts give the full variable domain: ETGVTQSPTHLIKTRGQQVTLRCSSQSGHNTVSWYQQALGQGPQFIFQYYREEENGRGNFPPRFSGLQFPNYSSELNVNALELDDSALYLCASSLGDRPYEQYFGPGTRLTVT.